Listed below are T cell receptor beta chains from one sample, sequenced in a study of control samples from healthy donors and cancer patients. Clones were sequenced by immunoSEQ multiplex PCR, and TCRdb holds only the in-frame ones, with some missing. The sample shows 15,000 to 20,000 clones, about 82% of them seen only once. The sequencing input was PBMCs. The source of these receptors is a woman in her sixties or seventies with colorectal cancer. Both conserved end residues are part of each CDR3. Each record gives: V gene, D gene, CDR3 protein. A D gene is named only where the DNA matches it firmly.

TRBV27	TRBD2	CAAGTKDTQYF
TRBV3-1/TRBV3-2	-	CASSPGLASTDTQYF
TRBV30	-	CAWTRRQVPYGAFF
TRBV11-3	TRBD1	CASSRDSSYNSPLHF
TRBV3-1/TRBV3-2	TRBD2	CASSQEAGGPLEQFF
TRBV18	-	CASSPPSGSGNTIYF
TRBV5-1	TRBD1	CASSPGQTSGNTIYF
TRBV30	-	CAWSVTQGIQYF
TRBV19	-	CASKLLGTANTEAFF
TRBV7-2	TRBD1	CASSQGTGLPGPQHF
TRBV27	-	CASSSQGREAFF
TRBV27	-	CASSCLPQYF
TRBV4-2	-	CASSPLTTGELFF
TRBV4-3	-	CASSQDSITGELFF
TRBV29-1	-	CSVDLYSGGGNEQFF
TRBV13	TRBD2	CASSLRTSEHNEQFF
TRBV4-3	-	CASSQDSANEKLFF
TRBV27	-	CASSLIGTAGPNTEAFF
TRBV3-1/TRBV3-2	-	CASSLLLEGGRTLAEQYF
TRBV5-1	-	CASSLAGEGYNEQFF
TRBV5-6	-	CASSQQGRPYEQYF
TRBV7-6	-	CASSRGGGNTGELFF